Listed here are 4 T cell receptor beta chains from one sample, sequenced in a study of blood T cell repertoires in COVID-19. Sequencing was performed with immunoSEQ multiplex PCR; in TCRdb, only in-frame clones are kept and a portion is missing. The table lists about 140,000 clones, approximately 79% of them singletons. Material: peripheral blood. Source of these receptors: a man between 60 and 70 years old with acute or convalescent COVID-19.

A few counts support this clone. The CDR3 spells CASRARPNTGELFF. For the CDR3, the DNA is TGTGCCAGCAGGGCCAGGCCGAACACCGGGGAGCTGTTTTTT. The chain combines TRBV2 with TRBJ2-2; D call uncertain. The CDR3 is 14 amino acids. CDR1 and CDR2 from the germline V gene are SNHLY and FYNNEI. V was cut by 6 bases and J by 0 bases, with 8 bases left in between.

The chain carries TRBV6-2 or TRBV6-3 and TRBJ1-5, with D perhaps TRBD1 (6 bases). This CDR3 contains 14 residues. V gave up 2 bases and J gave up 7 bases, with 12 bases separating them. The germline V gene has CDR1 MNHEY and CDR2 SVGEGT. The CDR3 reads CASSYGDIWQPQHF. The CDR3 DNA follows: TGTGCCAGCAGTTACGGGGACATTTGGCAGCCCCAGCATTTT.

The chain recombines TRBV30 with TRBJ2-7; TRBD2 matches at 13 bases. This CDR3 has 15 residues. The ends lost 3 bases at V and 3 bases at J; junction bases unmatched: 5. Germline CDR1 reads GTSNPN; CDR2 reads SVGIG (reference sequence). CDR3: CAWSPRLAGGYEQYF. The CDR3 nucleotides are TGTGCCTGGAGCCCTCGACTAGCGGGAGGCTACGAGCAGTACTTC.

CDR3 coding DNA: TGTGCCTGGAGTGCCGGGACAGCGACCGAGCAGTACTTC. This sequence encodes CAWSAGTATEQYF. J is TRBJ2-7 and V is TRBV30; TRBD1 matches at 7 bases. This CDR3 has 13 residues. The V and J ends lost 1 base and 6 bases, in that order; junction bases with no gene match: 6. Germline V gene data show CDR1 as GTSNPN and CDR2 as SVGIG (reference sequence).